The rows below give T cell receptor beta chains drawn from one sample of a study of blood T cell repertoires in COVID-19. Profiled with immunoSEQ multiplex PCR; TCRdb holds only in-frame clones, not every one. Among 70,000 to 95,000 clones, 89% were seen once, and the ten largest hold less than 3%. The sequenced material came from peripheral blood. These receptors originate from a man aged 45 to 65 with COVID-19, enrolled during active disease. CDR3s include the opening cysteine and the closing phenylalanine or tryptophan. A D gene is named only where the DNA matches it firmly. Only part of the rows carry a size: once, few, many, or a class if the clone is expanded.

v_call,cdr3_length,clone_size,j_call,d_call,cdr3_nt,cdr3_aa
TRBV15,17,-,TRBJ2-1,-,TGTGCCACCAGCAGAGATGGTGAAAACAGGGAGAACAATGAGCAGTTCTTC,CATSRDGENRENNEQFF
TRBV5-1,13,-,TRBJ2-5,-,TGCGCCAGCAGCGAGGACAGAAAAGAGACCCAGTACTTC,CASSEDRKETQYF
TRBV27,14,-,TRBJ1-1,-,TGTGCCAGCAGTTGGGCAGCCTTGAACACTGAAGCTTTCTTT,CASSWAALNTEAFF
TRBV2,14,-,TRBJ2-5,TRBD1,TGTGCCAGCAGTGAACGGGACAGACAAGAGACCCAGTACTTC,CASSERDRQETQYF
TRBV2,13,-,TRBJ2-1,-,TGTGCCAGCAGTGTTGAGGGGAGGAATGAGCAGTTCTTC,CASSVEGRNEQFF
TRBV9,14,-,TRBJ1-5,-,TGTGCCAGCAGCGGGCGGGGGGTTAATCAGCCCCAGCATTTT,CASSGRGVNQPQHF
TRBV7-2,15,-,TRBJ2-5,-,TGTGCCAGCAGCTTATACTCAGGGTTGTCAGAGACCCAGTACTTC,CASSLYSGLSETQYF
TRBV7-9,15,-,TRBJ2-5,TRBD1,TGTGCCAGCAGCTTAGGGGACAGGTCCCAAGAGACCCAGTACTTC,CASSLGDRSQETQYF
TRBV5-1,16,-,TRBJ2-7,-,TGCGCCAGCAGTACCCCCCAGGGAGGCAGTTCCTACGAGCAGTACTTC,CASSTPQGGSSYEQYF
TRBV7-3,16,once,TRBJ2-3,-,TGTGCCAGCAGCGTAAAATCGGGGGTGGGCACAGATACGCAGTATTTT,CASSVKSGVGTDTQYF
TRBV7-2,15,-,TRBJ1-1,TRBD1,TGTGCCAGCAGCAGCCGGACAGGGGTCAACACTGAAGCTTTCTTT,CASSSRTGVNTEAFF
TRBV6-6,16,-,TRBJ2-1,TRBD2,TGTGCCAGCAGTTACGGGCGGGGGGTATTACACAATGAGCAGTTCTTC,CASSYGRGVLHNEQFF
TRBV4-3,18,-,TRBJ2-7,TRBD2,TGCGCCAGCAGCCAGGACTACACTAGCGGGGGGAATACTTACGAGCAGTACTTC,CASSQDYTSGGNTYEQYF
TRBV7-2,15,-,TRBJ1-2,-,TGTGCCAGCAGCTTAGCCGGACTTACTAACTATGGCTACACCTTC,CASSLAGLTNYGYTF